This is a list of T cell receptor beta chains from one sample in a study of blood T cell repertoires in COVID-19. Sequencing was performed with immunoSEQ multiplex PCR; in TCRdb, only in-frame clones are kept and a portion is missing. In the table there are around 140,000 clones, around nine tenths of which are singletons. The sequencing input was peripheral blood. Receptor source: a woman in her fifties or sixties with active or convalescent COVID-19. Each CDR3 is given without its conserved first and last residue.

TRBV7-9 ASSQIGTVTEAF
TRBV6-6 ASSYSGTGIQPQH
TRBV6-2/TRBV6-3 ASSYHPGYNEQF
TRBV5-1 ASSRVGTDLREQY
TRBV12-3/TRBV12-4 ASSLDRYQPQH
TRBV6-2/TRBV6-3 ASSYVGTSRAEQF
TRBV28 ATAQDQRLF
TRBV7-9 ASSLPTGRVKAEKLF
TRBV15 ATSRDLSSGQF
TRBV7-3 ASSLLAGPQETQY
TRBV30 AWDRGKDGYT
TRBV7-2 ASSLSSGQSSYEQY
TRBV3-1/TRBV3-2 ASSPRAGGEQY
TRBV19 ASLPRGVNTEAF
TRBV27 ASSPYGAGTEAF
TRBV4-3 ASSQATGNTEAF
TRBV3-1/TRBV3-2 ASSVPGETYEQY
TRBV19 ASSTGTGGLETQY
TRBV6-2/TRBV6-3 ASNPPGHSGYT
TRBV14 ASSPRIQNLPGETQY
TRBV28 ASSLSEPVPEAF
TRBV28 ASSQTGVSTEAF
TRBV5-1 ASSYGARSTYNEQF